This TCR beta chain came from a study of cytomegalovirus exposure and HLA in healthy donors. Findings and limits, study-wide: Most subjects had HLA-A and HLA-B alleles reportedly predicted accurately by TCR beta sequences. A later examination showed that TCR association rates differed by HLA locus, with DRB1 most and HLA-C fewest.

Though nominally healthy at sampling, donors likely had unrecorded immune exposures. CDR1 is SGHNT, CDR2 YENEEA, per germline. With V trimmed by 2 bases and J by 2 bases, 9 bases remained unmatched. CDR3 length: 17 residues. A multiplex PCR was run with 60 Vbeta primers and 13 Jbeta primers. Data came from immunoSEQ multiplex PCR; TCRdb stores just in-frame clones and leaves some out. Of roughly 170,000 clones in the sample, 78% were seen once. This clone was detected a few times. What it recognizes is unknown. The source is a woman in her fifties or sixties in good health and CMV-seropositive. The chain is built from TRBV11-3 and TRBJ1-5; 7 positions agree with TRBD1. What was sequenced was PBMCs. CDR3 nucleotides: TGTGCCAGCAGCTTACGAAGGGGGCCAGTAGGCAATCAGCCCCAGCATTTT. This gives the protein CASSLRRGPVGNQPQHF.